The 27 T cell receptor beta chains reported below all come from one sample, sequenced in a study of CD8+CD57+ T cells in acquired aplastic anemia (dated by TCRdb to the late 2010s). Flow cytometry had shown CD8+CD57+ cell expansion in the patients selected for sequencing. The listed sequencing device is Illumina HiSeq 2000. Genomic DNA served as template for TCR beta VDJ combination and CDR3 sequence profiling. Through fastp at Q25 and MiXCR, TCRdb rebuilt clones from the public reads, retaining in-frame beta chains. Every entry covers one CDR3 protein and lists the most common genes and DNA from its rows. The sample contains around 190,000 distinct CDR3 sequences, 45% to 60% of them found a single time. The ten largest clones add up to 10% to 15% of the sample. Sequencing was performed on sorted CD4+, CD8+, or CD8+CD57+ T cells (not recorded which) from PBMCs. The source of these receptors is a human donor with aplastic anemia.

This clonotype was seen at least ten times. V is TRBV6-1 and J is TRBJ2-7; D might be TRBD1 or TRBD2, each matching 5 bases. The CDR3 totals 14 residues. Looked up from germline, CDR1 is MNHNS and CDR2 is SASEGT. The V and J ends lost 6 bases and 2 bases respectively, with 14 bases between them. This CDR3 is CASSSGTVTYEQYF. DNA of the CDR3: TGTGCCAGCAGCTCGGGGACCGTCACCTACGAGCAGTACTTC.

CDR3 amino acids: CASSSRPGGYTF. CDR3 nucleotides: TGTGCCAGCAGCTCCCGGCCGGGTGGCTACACCTTC. The V call is TRBV7-2, the J call TRBJ1-2; D remains unclear. CDR1 is SGHTA, CDR2 FQGNSA, per germline. The ends were cut back, 4 bases at V and 7 bases at J, with 10 bases in the middle. CDR3 size: 12 residues.

The V gene is TRBV19, the J gene TRBJ2-5; D may match TRBD1 or TRBD2 (5 bases each). CDR1 is LNHDA and CDR2 is SQIVND in the germline V gene (reference sequence). The CDR3 is 14 residues long. V was trimmed by 6 bases and J by 3 bases, leaving 14 bases between them. CDR3 in DNA: TGTGCCAGTAGAGGGTGGGACCGGGAAGAGACCCAGTACTTC. Translating it yields CASRGWDREETQYF.

This clonotype was detected once. The V and J genes are TRBV2 and TRBJ2-1; the D gene is possibly TRBD2 (7 bases). The germline V and J ends were trimmed by 6 bases and 0 bases, with 15 bases remaining between them. The CDR3 is 16 residues long. Germline CDR1 reads SNHLY; CDR2 reads FYNNEI. CDR3 coding DNA: TGTGCCAGCAGGGGGGGGGGGGCCAGCTCCTACAATGAGCAGTTCTTC. Translating it yields CASRGGGASSYNEQFF. The whole variable domain, filled in from reference TRBV2 and TRBJ2-1, reads EPEVTQTPSHQVTQMGQEVILRCVPISNHLYFYWYRQILGQKVEFLVSFYNNEISEKSEIFDDQFSVERPDGSNFTLKIRSTKLEDSAMYFCASRGGGASSYNEQFFGPGTRLTVL.

V gene TRBV15 combines with J gene TRBJ2-2; the D gene is possibly TRBD1 (6 bases). Germline CDR1 and CDR2: LNHNV and YYDKDF (reference sequence). The CDR3 spans 15 residues. V was pared by 11 bases and J by 3 bases, with 19 bases between. CDR3 residues: CAAHRESDDTGELFF. In DNA, the CDR3 is TGTGCCGCCCACAGGGAATCGGATGACACCGGGGAGCTGTTTTTT.

There are a few counts of this clonotype. A read error may be the cause here, since a much bigger clone is one base away. The rearrangement uses TRBV12-3 or TRBV12-4 and TRBJ1-1; D not certain. The CDR3 extends over 12 amino acids. V lost 6 bases to trimming and J lost 8 bases, with 13 bases between them. CDR3 nucleotides: TGTGCCAGCAGCCCTCAGACTCAAGAAGCTTTCTTT. This translates into CASSPQTQEAFF.

The chain links TRBV6-1 to TRBJ1-2; D gene unclear. The CDR3 is 14 amino acids. Germline values: CDR1 MNHNS, CDR2 SASEGT. Trimming left V 0 bases short and J 2 bases short, with 7 bases between. The CDR3 here is CASSEARQNYGYTF. DNA of the CDR3: TGTGCCAGCAGTGAAGCGCGGCAGAACTATGGCTACACCTTC.

This clonotype was detected only a few times. This rearrangement joins TRBV27 to TRBJ2-3, with 10 bases aligning to TRBD1. The ends lost 7 bases at V and 3 bases at J; junction bases unmatched: 7. Germline V CDR1 and CDR2: MNHEY, SMNVEV (reference sequence). The CDR3 consists of 15 residues. CDR3 residues: CASTRQGAGTDTQYF. CDR3 in DNA: TGTGCCAGCACCAGACAGGGGGCAGGGACAGATACGCAGTATTTT.

The chain recombines TRBV15 with TRBJ1-3; D is possibly TRBD1 (6 bases). Trimming pared 9 bases from V and 4 bases from J, leaving 25 bases between. Germline V CDR1 and CDR2: LNHNV, YYDKDF (reference sequence). The CDR3 runs 17 residues. CDR3 coding DNA: TGTGCCACTAGCTTCAGGCGGACAGCAGAACCCGGAAACACCATATATTTT. It encodes CATSFRRTAEPGNTIYF.

This clonotype appeared many times. The chain employs TRBV9 and TRBJ1-3; no firm D call. The CDR3 loop spans 14 amino acids. The germline V gene has CDR1 SGDLS and CDR2 YYNGEE. V gave up 0 bases and J gave up 6 bases, with 10 bases separating them. CDR3 in DNA: TGTGCCAGCAGCGTAGACGCTAGAGAAAACACCATATATTTT. Amino acids: CASSVDARENTIYF.

This clonotype has a count of ten or more. V is TRBV25-1 and J is TRBJ1-4; a weak D match, TRBD1 (5 bases). The ends were cut back, 6 bases at V and 7 bases at J, with 9 bases in the middle. CDR3 length: 12 amino acids. Germline CDR1 is MGHDK and CDR2 is SYGVNS. The CDR3 here is CASRGLGEKLFF. In DNA form, the CDR3 reads TGTGCCAGCAGGGGGCTAGGTGAAAAACTGTTTTTT.

This clonotype showed up just a few times. This chain joins TRBV2 and TRBJ1-6; D is uncertain. The germline V and J ends were trimmed by 3 bases and 8 bases, with 5 bases remaining between them. The V gene's germline CDR1 is SNHLY and CDR2 FYNNEI. The CDR3 sequence is 12 residues long. Here the CDR3 DNA reads TGTGCCAGCAGTGACGTTGATTCACCCCTCCACTTT. This sequence encodes CASSDVDSPLHF.

The genes are TRBV10-2 and TRBJ2-3; 11 bases are a match to TRBD2. This CDR3 region has 14 residues. V was pared by 4 bases and J by 3 bases, with 0 bases of the junction left unmatched. Germline lookup yields CDR1 WSHSY and CDR2 SAAADI. The CDR3 DNA reads TGCGCCAGCAGTGGACTAGCGGGGACAGATACGCAGTATTTT. Encoded protein: CASSGLAGTDTQYF.

This rearrangement joins TRBV10-2 to TRBJ2-6; the D is unclear. The V gene's germline CDR1 is WSHSY and CDR2 SAAADI. This CDR3 region has 15 residues. The ends were cut back, 7 bases at V and 4 bases at J, with 14 bases in the middle. CDR3 sequence (DNA): TGCGCCAGCATTGGCCAGCCGGCGGGGGCCAACGTCCTGACTTTC. Its protein is CASIGQPAGANVLTF.

This clonotype was detected many times. The gene calls are TRBV5-4 and TRBJ1-4; TRBD1 matches at 8 bases. The V segment lost 4 bases and the J segment 8 bases; nucleotides outside the gene matches: 7. Germline CDR1 reads SGHNT; CDR2 reads YYREEE (reference sequence). The CDR3 sequence is 14 residues long. The CDR3 DNA follows: TGTGCCAGCAGCAGAAGGGACAGGTCGGAAAAACTGTTTTTT. It encodes CASSRRDRSEKLFF.

The genes are TRBV12-3 or TRBV12-4 and TRBJ2-3; tentative D call: TRBD2 (6 bases). There are 15 residues in the CDR3. Trimming took 3 bases from V and 0 from J, leaving 10 bases between them. The CDR3 DNA follows: TGTGCCAGCAGTTTTACGGGGGTAAGCACAGATACGCAGTATTTT. Encoded protein: CASSFTGVSTDTQYF.

V is TRBV13 and J is TRBJ1-2, with a weak D call TRBD1 (6 bases). The CDR3 extends over 18 amino acids. Trimming removed 5 bases at V and 0 bases at J, with 22 bases between. Germline-derived CDR1 and CDR2 are PRHDT and FYEKMQ (reference sequence). The DNA of the CDR3 is TGTGCCAGCAGCGATACGGGCCAGGGGCATTTAGCTAACTATGGCTACACCTTC. Translation: CASSDTGQGHLANYGYTF.

Details on this clonotype: The junction shows a germline mismatch at one end, possibly a read error. The chain employs TRBV19 and TRBJ2-7, with D possibly called TRBD1 or TRBD2 (5 bases each). The germline gives CDR1 LNHDA, CDR2 SQIVND (reference sequence). The length of the CDR3 is 13 residues. The CDR3 loop is CASTRDASYEQCF. CDR3 DNA sequence: TGTGCCAGTACTAGGGACGCATCCTACGAGCAGTGCTTC.

This rearrangement joins TRBV20-1 to TRBJ2-5; no clear D. Germline loops: CDR1 DFQATT, CDR2 SNEGSKA (reference sequence). The V end was cut by 3 bases, the J end by 5 bases, with 19 bases between. The CDR3 is 15 residues long. As DNA, the CDR3 is TGCAGTGCTAGGACTCGGCTAGTAACCCGGGAGACCCAGTACTTC. Amino acid sequence: CSARTRLVTRETQYF.

The rearrangement links TRBV5-5 to TRBJ2-7; 11 bases map to TRBD1. This CDR3 spans 16 amino acids. The V gene's germline CDR1 is SGHKS and CDR2 YYEKEE (reference sequence). V lost 6 bases and J lost 4; bases outside the gene matches: 12. DNA for the CDR3: TGTGCCAGCACCCCTACCCGGGACAGGGGGATGTACGAGCAGTACTTC. Encoded protein: CASTPTRDRGMYEQYF. Variable domain in full (rest from reference TRBV5-5 and TRBJ2-7): DAGVTQSPTHLIKTRGQQVTLRCSPISGHKSVSWYQQVLGQGPQFIFQYYEKEERGRGNFPDRFSARQFPNYSSELNVNALLLGDSALYLCASTPTRDRGMYEQYFGPGTRLTVT.

This clonotype occurred many times. The chain couples TRBV5-6 to TRBJ2-7; 10 nucleotides match TRBD1. The CDR3 consists of 16 residues. Trimming removed 4 bases from V and 5 bases from J; junction bases left unmatched: 12. Germline V gene sequence: CDR1 SGHDT, CDR2 YYEEEE. For the CDR3, the DNA is TGTGCCAGCAGCCCCCCTCCGACAGGGGGCCTTAACGAGCAGTACTTC. This gives the protein CASSPPPTGGLNEQYF. Full variable domain (missing parts from reference TRBV5-6 and TRBJ2-7): DAGVTQSPTHLIKTRGQQVTLRCSPKSGHDTVSWYQQALGQGPQFIFQYYEEEERQRGNFPDRFSGHQFPNYSSELNVNALLLGDSALYLCASSPPPTGGLNEQYFGPGTRLTVT.

This chain uses TRBV7-9 with TRBJ1-4, with 10 bases fitting TRBD1. The germline gives CDR1 SEHNR, CDR2 FQNEAQ (reference sequence). The ends lost 5 bases at V and 7 bases at J; junction bases unmatched: 4. The CDR3 length is 14 residues. CDR3 protein: CASSQTGGREKLFF. The CDR3 bases are TGTGCCAGCAGCCAGACAGGGGGCCGTGAAAAACTGTTTTTT.

As regards this clonotype: This may be a read error, as it is one base from a much larger clone. As the CDR3 is not closed by the conserved phenylalanine or tryptophan, this likely results from a read error. The chain employs TRBV6-1 and TRBJ1-3; 8 positions match TRBD1. Germline V CDR1 and CDR2: MNHNS, SASEGT. After removal of 7 bases from V and 2 bases from J, the junction contained 4 bases not matched to a gene. This CDR3 region has 14 residues. CDR3 region: CASNQGAAGNTIYL. CDR3 DNA sequence: TGTGCCAGCAACCAGGGGGCAGCTGGAAACACCATATATCTT.

The chain joins TRBV7-8 to TRBJ2-5; D possibly corresponds to TRBD1 (5 bases). Germline V gene sequence: CDR1 SGHVS, CDR2 FQNEAQ. Deletions cut 3 bases from V and 1 base from J, with 12 bases between. The CDR3 covers 15 residues. CDR3 residues: CASSFRWGSQETQYF. The CDR3 DNA is TGTGCCAGCAGCTTTCGTTGGGGCTCCCAAGAGACCCAGTACTTC.

This chain joins TRBV7-2 and TRBJ2-3; TRBD1 aligns across 7 bases. The CDR3 spans 14 residues. CDR1 SGHTA and CDR2 FQGNSA come from the germline V gene. Losses at the gene ends were 6 bases for V and 1 base for J; bases not matched to a gene: 4. CDR3 residues: CASRRQGGTDTQYF. In DNA form, the CDR3 reads TGTGCCAGCAGACGACAGGGTGGCACAGATACGCAGTATTTT. Drawing the rest from reference TRBV7-2 and TRBJ2-3, the complete variable domain is GAGVSQSPSNKVTEKGKDVELRCDPISGHTALYWYRQSLGQGLEFLIYFQGNSAPDKSGLPSDRFSAERTGGSVSTLTIQRTQQEDSAVYLCASRRQGGTDTQYFGPGTRLTVL.

This chain joins TRBV7-9 and TRBJ2-7; 7 bases fit TRBD1. With 6 bases clipped from V and 4 bases from J, the junction kept 9 bases outside the gene matches. Germline assignment: CDR1 SEHNR and CDR2 FQNEAQ (reference sequence). The CDR3 sequence is 14 residues long. CDR3 region: CASRTTGTGYEQYF. CDR3 bases: TGTGCCAGCAGGACGACAGGGACGGGGTACGAGCAGTACTTC.

As concerns this clonotype: With a much larger clone just one base away, this may be a read error. CDR3 in amino acids: CASTPAASPLHF. CDR3 nucleotides: TGTGCCAGCACCCCAGCCGCCTCACCCCTCCACTTT. The chain employs TRBV7-9 and TRBJ1-6; D is undetermined. The CDR3 runs to 12 residues. Germline V gene data show CDR1 as SEHNR and CDR2 as FQNEAQ (reference sequence). Deletions cut 7 bases from V and 10 bases from J, with 11 bases between.